This T cell receptor beta chain originates from a study of Ad26.COV2.S vaccination and SARS-CoV-2 variants. Data came from immunoSEQ multiplex PCR; TCRdb stores just in-frame clones and leaves some out. This table holds about 480,000 clones, around nine tenths found once. Study-level points and caveats: Vaccinated and placebo-treated recipients had similar non-spike TCR breadth.

Treatment reported: roughly 18 received Ad26.COV2.S at low or high dose, single or two shots; a few received placebo; per-sample allocation not given. Sampling occurred on day 63 after the first vaccine or placebo injection. In the vaccine, an Ad26 vector expressed the SARS-CoV-2 spike of the Wuhan strain. Comment on this clone: Antigen unknown.

Sequences were derived from peripheral blood, sampled in a trial of Ad26.COV2.S vaccine versus placebo. The sequence came from a person between 18 and 59 years old who received the Ad26.COV2.S COVID-19 vaccine or a placebo.

CDR3 protein: CSVEVGAPSYEQYF. The CDR3 DNA follows: TGCAGCGTTGAAGTGGGGGCACCGTCCTACGAGCAGTACTTC. The rearrangement joins TRBV29-1 to TRBJ2-7, with TRBD1 as a possible D gene (6 bases). Germline assignment: CDR1 SQVTM and CDR2 ANQGSEA. V was pared by 1 base and J by 1 base, with 11 bases between. There are 14 residues in the CDR3.